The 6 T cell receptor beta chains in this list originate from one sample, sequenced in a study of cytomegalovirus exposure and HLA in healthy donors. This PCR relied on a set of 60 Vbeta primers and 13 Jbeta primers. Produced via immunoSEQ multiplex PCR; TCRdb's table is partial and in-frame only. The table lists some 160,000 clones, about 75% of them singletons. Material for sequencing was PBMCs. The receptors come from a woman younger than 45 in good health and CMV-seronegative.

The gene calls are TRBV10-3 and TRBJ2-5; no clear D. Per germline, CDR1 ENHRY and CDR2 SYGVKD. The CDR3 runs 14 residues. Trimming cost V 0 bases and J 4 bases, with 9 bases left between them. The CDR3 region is CAISESVRLETQYF. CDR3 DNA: TGTGCCATCAGTGAGTCGGTTAGATTAGAGACCCAGTACTTC.

The CDR3 sequence: CASSLGLAADTQYF. The CDR3 DNA reads as TGCGCCAGCAGCTTAGGACTAGCGGCAGATACGCAGTATTTT. V is TRBV5-1 and J is TRBJ2-3, with TRBD2 matching over 10 bases. With 2 bases clipped from V and 4 bases from J, the junction kept 1 base outside the gene matches. Germline CDR1 is SGHRS and CDR2 is YFSETQ. This CDR3 has 14 amino acids.

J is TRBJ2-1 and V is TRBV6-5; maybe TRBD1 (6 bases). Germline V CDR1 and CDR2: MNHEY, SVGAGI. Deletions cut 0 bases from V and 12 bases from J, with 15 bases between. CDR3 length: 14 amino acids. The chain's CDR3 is CASSYSSGAPGQFF. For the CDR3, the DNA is TGTGCCAGCAGTTACTCATCAGGGGCGCCGGGGCAGTTCTTC.

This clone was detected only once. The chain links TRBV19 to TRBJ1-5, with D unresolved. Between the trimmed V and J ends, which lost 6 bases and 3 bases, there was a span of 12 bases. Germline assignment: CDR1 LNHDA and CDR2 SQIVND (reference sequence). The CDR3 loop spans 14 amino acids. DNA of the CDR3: TGTGCCAGTAGCACTACACAACTCAATCAGCCCCAGCATTTT. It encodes CASSTTQLNQPQHF. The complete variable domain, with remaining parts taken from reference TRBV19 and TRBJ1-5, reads DGGITQSPKYLFRKEGQNVTLSCEQNLNHDAMYWYRQDPGQGLRLIYYSQIVNDFQKGDIAEGYSVSREKKESFPLTVTSAQKNPTAFYLCASSTTQLNQPQHFGDGTRLSIL.

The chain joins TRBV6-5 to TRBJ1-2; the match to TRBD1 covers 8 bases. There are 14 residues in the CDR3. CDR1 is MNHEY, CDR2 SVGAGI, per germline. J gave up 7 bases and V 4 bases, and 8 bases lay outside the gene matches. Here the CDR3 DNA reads TGTGCCAGCAGTTTTGCGCAGGGGGCGCGTGGCTACACCTTC. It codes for CASSFAQGARGYTF.

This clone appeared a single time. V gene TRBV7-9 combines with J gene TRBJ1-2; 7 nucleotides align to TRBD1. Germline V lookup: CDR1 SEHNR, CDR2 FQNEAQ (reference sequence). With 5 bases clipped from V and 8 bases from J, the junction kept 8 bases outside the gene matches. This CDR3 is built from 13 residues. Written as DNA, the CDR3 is TGTGCCAGCAGCGCCGACAGGGTAGAGGGCTACACCTTC. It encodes CASSADRVEGYTF.